This TCR beta chain was captured in a study of cytomegalovirus exposure and HLA in healthy donors. Study outcomes and limitations: In a later analysis, V- and J-gene trimming of beta chains associated with a DCLRE1C missense variant, replicated independently. In vitro testing confirmed a few CMV-associated chains as specific for CMV antigens. By HLA locus, TCR association rates varied in a later analysis, with DRB1 showing the most and HLA-C the fewest. Within a later analysis, the majority of CMV-associated TCR beta chains appeared HLA-restricted.

Amplification used 60 Vbeta primers and 13 Jbeta primers. Data came from immunoSEQ multiplex PCR; TCRdb stores just in-frame clones and leaves some out. The table includes more than 150,000 clones, approximately 84% detected once. The germline CDR1 and CDR2 sequences are LGHNA and YSLEER. After removal of 4 bases from V and 8 bases from J, the junction contained 9 bases not matched to a gene. The CDR3 sequence is 17 residues long. Concerning this clone itself: Its cognate antigen is unknown.

The TCR was taken from a girl under two years old in good health and CMV-seronegative. The sequenced sample consisted of PBMCs. The J gene is TRBJ2-1, the V gene TRBV4-3; 15 nucleotides match TRBD2. CDR3 protein: CASSPGTSGRLVHEQFF. CDR3 sequence (DNA): TGCGCCAGCAGCCCGGGGACTAGCGGGAGGCTCGTCCATGAGCAGTTCTTC.